This T cell receptor (beta chain) was profiled in a study of blood T cell repertoires in COVID-19. Original processing methods: Reference gene primer amplification in the assay estimated nucleated cell counts. Some clones are missing from TCRdb's copy, which holds only in-frame ones; the method was immunoSEQ multiplex PCR. V, J and clone size derive from that table, while D and trimming were established from the DNA sequence. The data show 50,000 to 80,000 clones, 86% seen once. V lost 3 bases to trimming and J lost 9 bases, with 12 bases between them. This CDR3 has 14 residues. Germline V gene lookup returns CDR1 SGHAT and CDR2 FQNNGV.

The clonotype was recovered from a man in his fifties with active COVID-19. The chain is built from TRBV11-2 and TRBJ1-6, with a weak D call TRBD1 (6 bases). Sequencing used peripheral blood. CDR3 sequence (DNA): TGTGCCAGCAGCTTTGTGGGCAGGGGTTCACCCCTCCACTTT. Translated: CASSFVGRGSPLHF. Using reference TRBV11-2 and TRBJ1-6 for the parts outside the CDR3, the full variable domain is EAGVAQSPRYKIIEKRQSVAFWCNPISGHATLYWYQQILGQGPKLLIQFQNNGVVDDSQLPKDRFSAERLKGVDSTLKIQPAKLEDSAVYLCASSFVGRGSPLHFGNGTRLTVT.